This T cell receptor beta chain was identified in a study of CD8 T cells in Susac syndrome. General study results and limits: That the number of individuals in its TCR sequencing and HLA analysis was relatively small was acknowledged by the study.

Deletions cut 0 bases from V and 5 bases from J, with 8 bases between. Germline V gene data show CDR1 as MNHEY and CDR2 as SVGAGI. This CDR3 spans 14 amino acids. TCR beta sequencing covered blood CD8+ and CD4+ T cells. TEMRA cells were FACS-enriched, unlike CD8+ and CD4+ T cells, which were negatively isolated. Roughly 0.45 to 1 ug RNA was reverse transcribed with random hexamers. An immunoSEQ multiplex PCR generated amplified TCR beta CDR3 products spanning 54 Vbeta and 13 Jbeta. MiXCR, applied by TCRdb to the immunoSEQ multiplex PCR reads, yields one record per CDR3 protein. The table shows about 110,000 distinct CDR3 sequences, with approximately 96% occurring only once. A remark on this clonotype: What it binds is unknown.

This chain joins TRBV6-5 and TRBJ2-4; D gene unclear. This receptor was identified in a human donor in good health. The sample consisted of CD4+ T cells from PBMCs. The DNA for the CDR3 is TGTGCCAGCAGTTACTCGGTTGGGGAAAACATTCAGTACTTC. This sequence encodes CASSYSVGENIQYF.